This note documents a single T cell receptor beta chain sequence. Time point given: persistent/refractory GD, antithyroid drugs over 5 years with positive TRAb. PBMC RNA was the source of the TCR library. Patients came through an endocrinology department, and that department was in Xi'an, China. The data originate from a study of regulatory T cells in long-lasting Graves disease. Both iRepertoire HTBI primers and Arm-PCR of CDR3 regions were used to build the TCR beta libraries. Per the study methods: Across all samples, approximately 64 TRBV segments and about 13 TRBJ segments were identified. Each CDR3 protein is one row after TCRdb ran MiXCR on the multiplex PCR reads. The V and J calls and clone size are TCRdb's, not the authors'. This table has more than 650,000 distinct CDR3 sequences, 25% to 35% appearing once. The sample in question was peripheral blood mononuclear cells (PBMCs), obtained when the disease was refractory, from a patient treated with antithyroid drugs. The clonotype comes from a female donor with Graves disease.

CDR3 protein: CSASMGQVNEKLFF. CDR3 bases: TGCAGTGCCTCTATGGGACAGGTTAATGAAAAACTGTTTTTT. The chain recombines TRBV20-1 with TRBJ1-4, with 8 positions matching TRBD1. Germline V gives CDR1 DFQATT, CDR2 SNEGSKA (reference sequence). CDR3 length: 14 residues. With V trimmed by 6 bases and J by 4 bases, 7 bases remained unmatched.